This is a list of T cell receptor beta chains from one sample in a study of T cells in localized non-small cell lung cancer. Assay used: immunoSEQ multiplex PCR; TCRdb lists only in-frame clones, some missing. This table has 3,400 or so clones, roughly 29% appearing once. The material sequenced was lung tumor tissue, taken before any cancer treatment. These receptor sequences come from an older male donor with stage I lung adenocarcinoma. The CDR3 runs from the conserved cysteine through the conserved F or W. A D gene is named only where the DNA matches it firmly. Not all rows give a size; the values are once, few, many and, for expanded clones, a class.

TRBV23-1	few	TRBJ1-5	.	CASSQARGGQPQHF	TGCGCCAGCAGCCAAGCCAGGGGTGGGCAGCCCCAGCATTTT
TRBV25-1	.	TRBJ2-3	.	CASRRPSTDTQYF	TGTGCCAGCAGACGACCTAGCACAGATACGCAGTATTTT
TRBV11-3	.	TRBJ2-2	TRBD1	CASSTGDAVGGELFF	TGTGCCAGCAGTACAGGGGACGCCGTCGGCGGGGAGCTGTTTTTT
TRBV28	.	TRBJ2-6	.	CASSLPGDSGANVLTF	TGTGCCAGCAGTTTACCAGGGGACTCTGGGGCCAACGTCCTGACTTTC
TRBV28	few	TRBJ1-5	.	CASSLIEGGNQPQHF	TGTGCCAGCAGTTTGATCGAAGGTGGCAATCAGCCCCAGCATTTT
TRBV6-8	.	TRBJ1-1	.	CASSRQMNTEAFF	TGTGCCAGCAGTCGGCAGATGAACACTGAAGCTTTCTTT
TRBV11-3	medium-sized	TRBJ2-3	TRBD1	CASSFPGTASTDTQYF	TGTGCCAGCAGCTTTCCCGGGACAGCCAGCACAGATACGCAGTATTTT
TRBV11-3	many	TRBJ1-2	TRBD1	CASSAPEGQGAGGYGYTF	TGTGCCAGCAGCGCCCCCGAGGGACAGGGGGCAGGCGGCTATGGCTACACCTTC
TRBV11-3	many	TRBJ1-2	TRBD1	CASSLDRDNYGYTF	TGTGCCAGCAGCTTGGACAGGGATAACTATGGCTACACCTTC
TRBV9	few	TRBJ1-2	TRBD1	CASRGRTGDGYTF	TGTGCCAGCAGGGGGAGGACAGGGGACGGCTACACCTTC
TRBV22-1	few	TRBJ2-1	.	CASSFRGPYNEQFF	TGTGCCAGCAGCTTCCGGGGGCCCTACAATGAGCAGTTCTTC
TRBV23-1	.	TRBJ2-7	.	CASSHGHSYEQYF	TGCGCCAGCAGTCACGGACATTCTTACGAGCAGTACTTC
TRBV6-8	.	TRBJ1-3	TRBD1	CASSRDRAPGNTIYF	TGTGCCAGCAGTCGTGACAGGGCCCCTGGAAACACCATATATTTT
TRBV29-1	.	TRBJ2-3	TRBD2	CSVSSGSTDTQYF	TGCAGCGTTTCTAGCGGGAGCACAGATACGCAGTATTTT
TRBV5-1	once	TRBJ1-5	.	CASSPVPGGNQPQHF	TGCGCCAGCAGCCCCGTCCCAGGGGGCAATCAGCCCCAGCATTTT
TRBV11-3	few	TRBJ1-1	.	CASSSRLGDTEAFF	TGTGCCAGCAGCTCTCGATTAGGGGACACTGAAGCTTTCTTT
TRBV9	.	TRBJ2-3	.	CASSVGYQGQDYTDTQYF	TGTGCCAGCAGCGTAGGTTACCAAGGACAGGACTACACAGATACGCAGTATTTT
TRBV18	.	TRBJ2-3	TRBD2	CASSFIAGVTDTQYF	TGTGCCAGCTCCTTTATAGCGGGAGTTACAGATACGCAGTATTTT
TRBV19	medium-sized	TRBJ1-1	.	CASRTALGNTEAFF	TGTGCCAGTAGAACCGCTTTGGGGAACACTGAAGCTTTCTTT
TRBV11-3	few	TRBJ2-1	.	CASSLDSAAPLQFF	TGTGCCAGCAGCTTAGATTCGGCGGCGCCCTTACAGTTCTTC
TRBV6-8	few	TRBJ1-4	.	CASSLVGFGKLFF	TGTGCCAGCAGTTTGGTTGGGTTCGGGAAACTGTTTTTT
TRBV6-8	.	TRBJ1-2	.	CASSYLGILYGYTF	TGTGCCAGCAGTTACTTGGGAATCTTATATGGCTACACCTTC
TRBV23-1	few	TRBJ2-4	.	CASSQSGVRAKNIQYF	TGCGCCAGCAGTCAATCAGGAGTTCGAGCCAAAAACATTCAGTACTTC
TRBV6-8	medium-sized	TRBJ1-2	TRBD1	CASTPTGGRYGYTF	TGTGCCAGCACCCCGACAGGGGGTAGGTATGGCTACACCTTC
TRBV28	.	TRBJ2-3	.	CASSRLGVEGDTQYF	TGTGCCAGCAGTCGTCTGGGGGTGGAGGGAGATACGCAGTATTTT